Below are 25 T cell receptor beta chains sequenced from a single sample in a study of Graves' ophthalmopathy and Graves' hyperthyroidism. TCR beta CDR3 regions were amplified from RNA transcripts. First-round RT-PCR employed HTBI primers, with a second-round multiplex PCR after it. MiXCR was run by TCRdb on the multiplex PCR reads, yielding one entry per CDR3 protein. The repertoire holds fewer than 600,000 distinct CDR3 sequences, over 13% seen once, with approximately 9.8% in the top ten. The specimen was blood. The receptors stem from a woman aged 25 to 45 with Graves' ophthalmopathy.

CDR3 in amino acids: CASRMSGGNYEQYF. The CDR3 nucleotides read TGTGCCAGCCGAATGAGCGGGGGTAATTACGAGCAGTACTTC. J is TRBJ2-7 and V is TRBV6-1, with 8 bases that match TRBD2. The V and J ends lost 8 bases and 4 bases, in that order; junction bases with no gene match: 10. CDR1 is MNHNS and CDR2 is SASEGT in the germline V gene. This CDR3 contains 14 residues.

This clonotype was recorded many times. V is TRBV28 and J is TRBJ1-1, with D tentatively TRBD1 (5 bases). The CDR3 covers 12 residues. The V end lost 5 bases, the J end lost 11 bases, and 15 bases lay between the germline ends. The germline V gene encodes CDR1 MDHEN and CDR2 SYDVKM. This CDR3 reads CASSARARGAFF. The CDR3, as DNA: TGTGCCAGCAGTGCCAGGGCCCGAGGGGCTTTCTTT.

This clonotype was seen ten or more times. V usage is TRBV12-3 or TRBV12-4 and J usage is TRBJ2-3, with D possibly being TRBD1 (7 bases). The length of the CDR3 is 15 residues. Trimming stripped 3 bases from V and 3 bases from J, with 13 bases between. In nucleotides, the CDR3 is TGTGCCAGCAGTTTCAGGGGGGCCATGACAGATACGCAGTATTTT. This sequence encodes CASSFRGAMTDTQYF.

This clonotype was picked up many times. This chain uses TRBV6-1 with TRBJ2-7, with D tentatively TRBD1 (6 bases). Per the germline V gene, CDR1 is MNHNS and CDR2 is SASEGT. With 3 bases removed from V and 4 bases from J, the gap between germline ends came to 13 bases. This CDR3 is 14 amino acids long. The CDR3 region is CASSDLTGLYEQYF. In DNA form, the CDR3 reads TGTGCCAGCAGTGACCTGACAGGTTTATACGAGCAGTACTTC.

This clonotype occurred many times. The chain carries TRBV12-3 or TRBV12-4 and TRBJ2-5; TRBD1 aligns across 12 bases. V dropped 3 bases and J dropped 5; count of bases not matched to a gene: 7. CDR3 length: 16 amino acids. CDR3 DNA: TGTGCCAGCAGTTTCGGGGACAGGGGGCTTTTGGAGACCCAGTACTTC. Residues: CASSFGDRGLLETQYF.

This clonotype appeared many times. The chain combines TRBV5-1 with TRBJ1-1, with 12 nucleotides matching TRBD1. This CDR3 has 18 amino acids. Germline lookup yields CDR1 SGHRS and CDR2 YFSETQ. Trimming at V came to 0 bases and at J to 5 bases, leaving 11 bases not matched to a gene. The CDR3 loop reads CASSLGLGQGARGTEAFF. DNA of the CDR3: TGCGCCAGCAGCTTGGGGTTGGGACAGGGGGCTCGTGGAACTGAAGCTTTCTTT.

As to this clonotype: Germline and junction disagree at one end, which may indicate a read error. The chain links TRBV7-2 to TRBJ2-7, with TRBD2 identical over 13 bases. Germline V gene sequence: CDR1 SGHTA, CDR2 FQGNSA. The CDR3 extends over 14 amino acids. The CDR3 is CDSSVRGLAGFLNF. CDR3 sequence (DNA): TGTGACAGCAGCGTAAGGGGACTAGCGGGGTTTCTGAACTTC.

This clonotype showed up many times. This chain connects TRBV20-1 to TRBJ1-5; 8 bases agree with TRBD1. With 3 bases clipped from V and 6 bases from J, the junction kept 10 bases outside the gene matches. CDR1 is DFQATT and CDR2 is SNEGSKA in the germline V gene (reference sequence). CDR3 length: 15 residues. CDR3 protein: CSARDPTGEAQPQHF. CDR3 nucleotide sequence: TGCAGTGCTAGGGACCCGACAGGGGAAGCTCAGCCCCAGCATTTT.

J is TRBJ2-2 and V is TRBV7-6; D is unclear. The CDR3 has 15 residues. Germline lookup yields CDR1 SGHVS and CDR2 FNYEAQ. The V end was cut by 1 base, the J end by 2 bases, with 8 bases between. The CDR3 is CASSLVAFNTGELFF. The CDR3 DNA is TGTGCCAGCAGCTTAGTTGCGTTTAACACCGGGGAGCTGTTTTTT.

This clonotype came up many times. The chain employs TRBV15 and TRBJ2-2; 10 bases align to TRBD1. The germline gives CDR1 LNHNV, CDR2 YYDKDF (reference sequence). CDR3 length equals 16 residues. The J segment lost 10 bases and the V segment lost 1 base, leaving 9 bases of the junction unmatched. CDR3 nucleotides: TGTGCCACCAGCAGAGGGTTGGGACAGGGGAGTGAGGAGCTGTTTTTT. This encodes CATSRGLGQGSEELFF. Drawing the rest from reference TRBV15 and TRBJ2-2, the complete variable domain is DAMVIQNPRYQVTQFGKPVTLSCSQTLNHNVMYWYQQKSSQAPKLLFHYYDKDFNNEADTPDNFQSRRPNTSFCFLDIRSPGLGDTAMYLCATSRGLGQGSEELFFGEGSRLTVL.

This clonotype has a handful of counts. V is TRBV5-1 and J is TRBJ2-5; 7 nucleotides align to TRBD2. This CDR3 region has 15 residues. Germline-derived CDR1 and CDR2 are SGHRS and YFSETQ. V dropped 5 bases and J dropped 4; count of bases not matched to a gene: 11. The CDR3 loop is CASSLSGVRGETQYF. For the CDR3, the DNA is TGCGCCAGCAGTCTCAGCGGGGTAAGGGGAGAGACCCAGTACTTC.

The chain uses TRBV13 and TRBJ2-5, with TRBD2 matching 12 bases. The germline V gene encodes CDR1 PRHDT and CDR2 FYEKMQ (reference sequence). V gave up 5 bases and J gave up 2 bases; unmatched junction bases: 6. The CDR3 runs 16 residues. CDR3 nucleotides: TGTGCCAGCAGCCAAACTAGCGGGGGGAATCAAGAGACCCAGTACTTC. Its protein is CASSQTSGGNQETQYF.

The table lists this clonotype with a count of one. At one end the junction does not follow the germline gene, possibly because of a read error. The V gene is TRBV18, the J gene TRBJ2-7; 7 nucleotides align to TRBD2. There are 13 residues in the CDR3. The germline V gene encodes CDR1 KGHSH and CDR2 LQKENI. The CDR3 is CASSSIGDYDQYF. DNA of the CDR3: TGTGCCAGCTCAAGTATCGGGGACTACGATCAGTACTTC.

This clonotype has ten or more counts. The chain has TRBV12-3 or TRBV12-4 and TRBJ1-1, with D hard to call. The CDR3 length is 14 residues. The germline V and J ends were trimmed by 6 bases and 6 bases, with 17 bases remaining between them. For the CDR3, the DNA is TGTGCCAGCAGCCCCTCACGTGGAGGCTCTGAAGCTTTCTTT. Translation: CASSPSRGGSEAFF.

In its sample, this clonotype was seen many times. CDR3 bases: TGTGCCAGCGTTCCTTGGCAGGCGGTCTCTGGAAACACCATATATTTT. Translating it yields CASVPWQAVSGNTIYF. This chain joins TRBV12-3 or TRBV12-4 and TRBJ1-3, with unresolved D. The CDR3 runs to 16 residues. V was clipped by 8 bases and J by 0 bases, with 17 bases between them.

This clonotype was recorded at least ten times. The CDR3 region is CASSQEGQADTEAFF. As DNA, the CDR3 is TGCGCCAGCAGCCAAGAGGGACAGGCCGACACTGAAGCTTTCTTT. The J gene is TRBJ1-1, the V gene TRBV4-1; 8 bases are a match to TRBD1. This CDR3 has 15 amino acids. V shed 0 bases and J 3 bases; nucleotides not matched to a gene: 3. Germline CDR1 reads MGHRA; CDR2 reads YSYEKL.

This clonotype was counted at least ten times. This sequence joins TRBV7-9 and TRBJ1-5; the D is unclear. In germline, CDR1 is SEHNR, CDR2 FQNEAQ (reference sequence). This CDR3 contains 15 residues. Trimming left V 6 bases short and J 4 bases short, with 16 bases between. The CDR3 loop reads CASSPPGSQNQPQHF. The CDR3 DNA follows: TGTGCCAGCAGTCCTCCGGGATCCCAGAATCAGCCCCAGCATTTT.

At least ten counts were recorded for this clonotype. The genes are TRBV15 and TRBJ2-7; no reliable D call. Trimming pared 0 bases from V and 0 bases from J, leaving 9 bases between. Per germline, CDR1 LNHNV and CDR2 YYDKDF (reference sequence). This CDR3 spans 15 amino acids. The CDR3, as DNA: TGTGCCACCAGCAGAGACGGCAGTAGCTCCTACGAGCAGTACTTC. Translation: CATSRDGSSSYEQYF.

This clonotype was recorded at least ten times. The chain is built from TRBV5-1 and TRBJ1-2, with TRBD1 matching 7 bases. The CDR3 extends over 14 amino acids. Germline CDR1 reads SGHRS; CDR2 reads YFSETQ. V dropped 4 bases and J dropped 5; count of bases not matched to a gene: 8. The CDR3 bases are TGCGCCAGCAGCAACAGACAGGGCGAGTATGGCTACACCTTC. Amino acid sequence: CASSNRQGEYGYTF.

This clonotype was detected many times. This rearrangement joins TRBV30 to TRBJ1-6, with D perhaps TRBD1 (5 bases). CDR1 GTSNPN and CDR2 SVGIG come from the germline V gene (reference sequence). Trimming stripped 1 base from V and 8 bases from J, with 15 bases between. The CDR3 length is 15 residues. The CDR3 protein is CAWSAPLGEYSPLHF. The CDR3 DNA reads TGTGCCTGGAGTGCCCCTCTGGGGGAATATTCACCCCTCCACTTT.

This clonotype showed up many times. The rearrangement links TRBV7-9 to TRBJ2-7; D unresolved. CDR3 length: 14 residues. Germline CDR1 and CDR2: SEHNR and FQNEAQ (reference sequence). V shed 5 bases and J shed 6 bases, with 17 bases lying between them. CDR3 sequence (DNA): TGTGCCAGCAGCCAATCTGGGTACATCCTCGAGCAGTACTTC. Translating gives CASSQSGYILEQYF.

The chain uses TRBV5-1 and TRBJ1-2; unclear D gene. The V end was cut by 0 bases, the J end by 0 bases, with 9 bases between. The V gene's germline CDR1 is SGHRS and CDR2 YFSETQ. The CDR3 is made up of 15 amino acids. The CDR3 nucleotides are TGCGCCAGCAGCTTGGGACGGGAGACTAACTATGGCTACACCTTC. Its translation: CASSLGRETNYGYTF.

The table lists this clonotype with many counts. This chain links TRBV24-1 with TRBJ1-5, with 11 bases that match TRBD1. The CDR3 has 14 residues. V shed 7 bases and J 4 bases; nucleotides not matched to a gene: 2. The germline CDR1 and CDR2 sequences are KGHDR and SFDVKD. CDR3: CATRDRGPNQPQHF. CDR3 bases: TGTGCCACCAGGGACAGGGGGCCTAATCAGCCCCAGCATTTT.

This clonotype has just a few counts. The chain couples TRBV7-2 to TRBJ2-7, with 7 nucleotides matching TRBD2. There are 14 residues in the CDR3. V trimming: 5 bases; J trimming: 7 bases; junction bases outside the gene matches: 11. The germline CDR1 and CDR2 sequences are SGHTA and FQGNSA. The CDR3 spells CASSPYKEAGEQYF. CDR3 coding DNA: TGTGCCAGCAGCCCTTATAAGGAAGCGGGAGAGCAGTACTTC.

This clonotype was seen many times. The chain combines TRBV20-1 with TRBJ1-2, with D unresolved. This CDR3 is 15 amino acids long. Germline assignment: CDR1 DFQATT and CDR2 SNEGSKA (reference sequence). Between the trimmed V and J ends, which lost 0 bases and 8 bases, there was a span of 19 bases. The CDR3 nucleotides are TGCAGTGCTAGAGATTTGTTTCCGGGAAGCTACGGCTACACCTTC. The encoded protein is CSARDLFPGSYGYTF.